These 19 T cell receptor beta chains were all obtained from the same sample, sequenced in a study of shared clonotypes between healthy human individuals. This table comes from immunoSEQ multiplex PCR, and its TCRdb copy is limited to in-frame clones, with some not included. Among about 490,000 clones listed, about 78% were seen once. Sequencing was performed on PBMCs. These TCRs come from a woman in her thirties or forties in good health. Some clones in this sample may be carry-over from other donors' samples.

The chain has TRBV5-1 and TRBJ2-3; 13 bases line up with TRBD2. The CDR3 is 16 amino acids. From germline, CDR1 is SGHRS and CDR2 YFSETQ. The junction had 4 bases not matched to a gene; V was cut back by 4 bases and J by 2 bases. The CDR3 reads CASSRGLAGFTDTQYF. As DNA, the CDR3 is TGCGCCAGCAGCAGGGGACTAGCGGGGTTCACAGATACGCAGTATTTT. The full variable domain, in which reference TRBV5-1 and TRBJ2-3 provide the parts outside the CDR3, is KAGVTQTPRYLIKTRGQQVTLSCSPISGHRSVSWYQQTPGQGLQFLFEYFSETQRNKGNFPGRFSGRQFSNSRSEMNVSTLELGDSALYLCASSRGLAGFTDTQYFGPGTRLTVL.

This chain links TRBV19 with TRBJ1-1; D unresolved. V dropped 7 bases and J dropped 1 base, with 13 bases sitting between them. The germline V gene encodes CDR1 LNHDA and CDR2 SQIVND (reference sequence). The CDR3 runs to 14 residues. CDR3 residues: CASMGGDENTEAFF. For the CDR3, the DNA is TGTGCCAGTATGGGAGGCGACGAGAACACTGAAGCTTTCTTT.

This clone was found a few times. The chain joins TRBV29-1 to TRBJ2-1, with D possibly being TRBD1 (5 bases). Trimming left V 8 bases short and J 16 bases short, with 21 bases between. The CDR3 length is 11 residues. Per germline, CDR1 SQVTM and CDR2 ANQGSEA. This CDR3 reads CSTSSGPDNFF. CDR3 nucleotides: TGCAGCACCTCGTCAGGGCCGGATAATTTCTTC.

This clone was picked up one time. The chain couples TRBV30 to TRBJ2-5; TRBD2 matches at 13 bases. There are 15 residues in the CDR3. V shed 1 base and J 4 bases; nucleotides not matched to a gene: 3. Per germline, CDR1 GTSNPN and CDR2 SVGIG (reference sequence). The CDR3 spells CAWSDGLAGAETQYF. CDR3 coding DNA: TGTGCCTGGAGTGACGGACTAGCGGGAGCAGAGACCCAGTACTTC.

This clone was recorded only once. CDR3 sequence reads: CASSATLRTSGGQGDTQYF. CDR3 in DNA: TGTGCCAGCAGCGCAACCTTGAGGACTAGCGGGGGCCAAGGAGATACGCAGTATTTT. The chain carries TRBV9 and TRBJ2-3, with 13 nucleotides matching TRBD2. CDR3 length: 19 amino acids. Germline V gene data show CDR1 as SGDLS and CDR2 as YYNGEE. The ends lost 3 bases at V and 5 bases at J; junction bases unmatched: 15.

The chain couples TRBV9 to TRBJ2-2, with D possibly being TRBD1 or TRBD2 (5 bases each). Germline V gene data show CDR1 as SGDLS and CDR2 as YYNGEE. V was pared by 3 bases and J by 6 bases, with 9 bases between. This CDR3 spans 13 amino acids. The CDR3 DNA follows: TGTGCCAGCAGCGCAGAGGGGTCCGGGGAGCTGTTTTTT. Its protein is CASSAEGSGELFF.

CDR3 sequence: CATLGQSYRLNTEAFF. The CDR3 nucleotides are TGTGCTACACTTGGACAGTCATATCGGCTGAACACTGAAGCTTTCTTT. This chain links TRBV28 with TRBJ1-1; tentatively, D is TRBD1 (6 bases). CDR3 length: 16 amino acids. CDR1 is MDHEN and CDR2 is SYDVKM in the germline V gene.

The V call is TRBV2, the J call TRBJ2-1, with D possibly being TRBD1 or TRBD2 (7 bases each). There are 11 residues in the CDR3. Looked up from germline, CDR1 is SNHLY and CDR2 is FYNNEI. Between the trimmed V and J ends, which lost 8 bases and 8 bases, there was a span of 10 bases. The CDR3 sequence is CASSGGDEQFF. CDR3 DNA sequence: TGTGCCAGCTCAGGGGGGGATGAGCAGTTCTTC.

This chain uses TRBV6-6 with TRBJ1-2; perhaps TRBD1 as D (5 bases). Trimming cost V 4 bases and J 0 bases, with 6 bases left between them. The CDR3 has 13 amino acids. Germline values: CDR1 MNHNY, CDR2 SVGAGI (reference sequence). The CDR3 loop is CASSLGANYGYTF. The CDR3 region has the DNA TGTGCCAGCAGTTTAGGGGCTAACTATGGCTACACCTTC.

The V and J genes are TRBV27 and TRBJ2-2; 13 nucleotides align to TRBD2. CDR3 length: 17 residues. Germline-derived CDR1 and CDR2 are MNHEY and SMNVEV (reference sequence). Trimming cost V 3 bases and J 6 bases; bases outside gene matches: 7. This chain's CDR3 is CASSFGLAGVRPGELFF. The DNA for the CDR3 is TGTGCCAGCAGTTTTGGACTAGCGGGAGTTCGTCCCGGGGAGCTGTTTTTT.

CDR3 bases: TGTGCCAGCAGCGCTGCTCCAGGTAGTAGGTACGAGCAGTACTTC. This codes for CASSAAPGSRYEQYF. V and J are TRBV9 and TRBJ2-7; no definite D call. V was cut by 3 bases and J by 4 bases, with 17 bases left in between. There are 15 residues in the CDR3. Per germline, CDR1 SGDLS and CDR2 YYNGEE. The complete variable domain, with remaining parts taken from reference TRBV9 and TRBJ2-7, reads DSGVTQTPKHLITATGQRVTLRCSPRSGDLSVYWYQQSLDQGLQFLIQYYNGEERAKGNILERFSAQQFPDLHSELNLSSLELGDSALYFCASSAAPGSRYEQYFGPGTRLTVT.

The gene calls are TRBV6-1 and TRBJ2-1; TRBD2 aligns across 9 bases. This CDR3 region has 14 residues. With 2 bases clipped from V and 6 bases from J, the junction kept 2 bases outside the gene matches. Germline-derived CDR1 and CDR2 are MNHNS and SASEGT. CDR3 region: CASSEQREVNEQFF. In DNA, the CDR3 is TGTGCCAGCAGTGAACAGCGGGAGGTCAATGAGCAGTTCTTC.

This chain joins TRBV4-3 and TRBJ1-5; unclear D gene. Trimming took 1 base from V and 9 from J, leaving 16 bases between them. Per germline, CDR1 LGHNA and CDR2 YSLEER. The CDR3 sequence is 15 residues long. CDR3 sequence: CASSQARGRGWPQHF. The CDR3 DNA is TGCGCCAGCAGCCAAGCCCGAGGACGAGGGTGGCCCCAGCATTTT.

This sequence joins TRBV9 and TRBJ1-1, with D unclear. The CDR3 loop spans 13 amino acids. Germline V lookup: CDR1 SGDLS, CDR2 YYNGEE. Trimming took 2 bases from V and 3 from J, leaving 8 bases between them. CDR3 sequence: CASSVTSDTEAFF. CDR3 sequence (DNA): TGTGCCAGCAGCGTTACGAGCGACACTGAAGCTTTCTTT. The variable domain in full, with the rest retrieved from reference TRBV9 and TRBJ1-1, is DSGVTQTPKHLITATGQRVTLRCSPRSGDLSVYWYQQSLDQGLQFLIQYYNGEERAKGNILERFSAQQFPDLHSELNLSSLELGDSALYFCASSVTSDTEAFFGQGTRLTVV.

The chain uses TRBV5-1 and TRBJ2-3; 8 bases align to TRBD1. V gave up 4 bases and J gave up 2 bases; unmatched junction bases: 6. This CDR3 is built from 15 residues. The germline CDR1 and CDR2 sequences are SGHRS and YFSETQ. This CDR3 reads CASSPLGQVTDTQYF. As DNA, the CDR3 is TGCGCCAGCAGCCCACTGGGACAGGTCACAGATACGCAGTATTTT.

The DNA for the CDR3 is TGTGCCATCAGTAATAGCCTGCGGGGGTTAGAGGGGGAGCTGTTTTTT. Its protein is CAISNSLRGLEGELFF. The J gene is TRBJ2-2, the V gene TRBV10-3; the match to TRBD2 covers 7 bases. Germline V CDR1 and CDR2: ENHRY, SYGVKD. This CDR3 is built from 16 residues. The trim removed 5 bases at V and 8 bases at J, leaving 14 bases unmatched.

The V gene is TRBV4-2, the J gene TRBJ2-3, with no clear D. The CDR3 is 14 amino acids. In germline, CDR1 is LGHNA, CDR2 YNFKEQ. With 0 bases removed from V and 4 bases from J, the gap between germline ends came to 8 bases. CDR3 coding DNA: TGTGCCAGCAGCCAAGAGGGTAGCCCAGATACGCAGTATTTT. Residues: CASSQEGSPDTQYF.

The chain carries TRBV27 and TRBJ2-1, with 10 bases fitting TRBD2. Germline-derived CDR1 and CDR2 are MNHEY and SMNVEV (reference sequence). V trimming: 9 bases; J trimming: 9 bases; junction bases outside the gene matches: 23. The CDR3 covers 18 residues. The CDR3 region is CASSPILAGVGRAPEQFF. CDR3 DNA: TGTGCCAGTTCTCCAATTCTAGCGGGAGTAGGGAGGGCGCCTGAGCAGTTCTTC.

This chain uses TRBV5-4 with TRBJ2-7, with a tentative D call TRBD1 (5 bases). Per germline, CDR1 SGHNT and CDR2 YYREEE (reference sequence). Trimming pared 4 bases from V and 5 bases from J, leaving 16 bases between. This CDR3 has 14 amino acids. The CDR3 DNA follows: TGTGCCAGCAGCCCCCCCGGCTCAGGGAACGAGCAGTACTTC. Its protein product is CASSPPGSGNEQYF.